This entry is about one T cell receptor beta chain. Germline CDR1 reads SEHNR; CDR2 reads FQNEAQ (reference sequence). Deletions cut 1 base from V and 2 bases from J, with 8 bases between. The CDR3 extends over 14 amino acids. The data were produced by immunoSEQ multiplex PCR, yet TCRdb's version contains in-frame clones alone and is incomplete. The profile shows 100,000 or so clones, around four fifths of them singletons. The sample originates from a study of blood T cell repertoires in COVID-19. Study information: Material from acute and convalescent COVID-19 was sourced from the United States, Italy and Spain. From T cells, B-cell-depleted T cells, or PBMCs came the material, which was cDNA or gDNA.

This TCR came from a man over 45 with active or convalescent COVID-19. The chain is built from TRBV7-9 and TRBJ1-2; D is unresolved. Material: peripheral blood. CDR3 in DNA: TGTGCCAGCAGCTTAGGAGCGGGGAACTATGGCTACACCTTC. Translated: CASSLGAGNYGYTF.